This T cell receptor beta chain was retrieved from a study of cytomegalovirus exposure and HLA in healthy donors. PCR was performed using 60 Vbeta and 13 Jbeta primers. Data came from immunoSEQ multiplex PCR; TCRdb stores just in-frame clones and leaves some out. Its table records under 120,000 clones. CDR3 length equals 17 residues. Germline lookup yields CDR1 SGHRS and CDR2 YFSETQ. Germline trimming cut 3 bases from V and 8 bases from J; bases unmatched to any gene: 15. General study findings and limits: In a later analysis, TCR beta V- and J-gene trimming was associated with a missense DCLRE1C variant. There were 150 or so TCR beta chains listed as cytomegalovirus-associated.

On this clone: What it binds is unknown.

Donors likely had unrecorded immune exposures despite being nominally healthy when sampled. Sequencing was performed on PBMCs. This receptor was identified in a man over 45 in good health and CMV-seronegative. The chain links TRBV5-1 to TRBJ2-4; the match to TRBD2 covers 9 bases. This CDR3 reads CASSSHPTAGGQDIQYF. The CDR3 DNA reads TGCGCCAGCAGCTCTCATCCTACAGCGGGGGGCCAGGACATTCAGTACTTC.